Below, one TCR beta chain is given with its context. The data originate from a study of cytomegalovirus exposure and HLA in healthy donors. It was with 60 Vbeta and 13 Jbeta primers that the PCR ran. Assay: immunoSEQ multiplex PCR; the TCRdb copy retains only in-frame clones and omits some. Here the sample spans fewer than 200,000 clones, roughly nine tenths being singletons. The receptor's source is a girl less than two years old in good health and CMV-seronegative. The sequenced sample was PBMCs.

The CDR3 nucleotides are TGCGCCAGCAGCTTGGGGATACCGGGACTAGCGGGACGTATAGCCAAAAACATTCAGTACTTC. Encoded protein: CASSLGIPGLAGRIAKNIQYF. This chain connects TRBV5-1 to TRBJ2-4; TRBD2 agrees at 13 bases. The CDR3 sequence is 21 residues long. V dropped 0 bases and J dropped 0; count of bases not matched to a gene: 12. Germline lookup yields CDR1 SGHRS and CDR2 YFSETQ.